These 27 T cell receptor beta chains were all obtained from the same sample, sequenced in a study of OX40 agonist ivuxolimab in advanced cancers. Repertoires were generated with immunoSEQ multiplex PCR, while TCRdb's copy carries only in-frame clones and drops some. The data show approximately 70,000 clones, with around 90% seen just once and approximately 1.2% held by the top ten. Sequences were derived from CD4+ or CD8+ T cells sorted from blood, sampled in a trial of the OX40 agonist ivuxolimab. The source of these receptors is an adult with an advanced solid tumor such as melanoma, head and neck, liver or kidney cancer.

The chain carries TRBV2 and TRBJ1-1, with 7 bases aligning to TRBD1. The CDR3 is 14 residues long. CDR1 and CDR2 from the germline V gene are SNHLY and FYNNEI. J was trimmed by 1 base and V by 6 bases; bases with no gene match: 5. In DNA form, the CDR3 reads TGTGCCAGCAGGAAGGGGACAGAGAACACTGAAGCTTTCTTT. Amino acid sequence: CASRKGTENTEAFF.

This clone qualifies as medium-sized. The chain uses TRBV15 and TRBJ2-3; 12 bases line up with TRBD1. This CDR3 comprises 16 residues. From germline, CDR1 is LNHNV and CDR2 YYDKDF (reference sequence). V shed 1 base, J shed 4 bases, and the junction held 3 bases outside the gene matches. The CDR3 DNA reads TGTGCCACCAGCAGAGCGGGACAGGGGGCCGCAGATACGCAGTATTTT. This codes for CATSRAGQGAADTQYF.

The chain links TRBV6-1 to TRBJ2-7; no clear D. This CDR3 is 15 amino acids long. The V end was cut by 5 bases, the J end by 2 bases, with 16 bases between. Germline CDR1 is MNHNS and CDR2 is SASEGT. CDR3 DNA: TGTGCCAGCAGTAAGGGCGACCTGGGTGCCTACGAGCAGTACTTC. Amino acid sequence: CASSKGDLGAYEQYF.

The CDR3 sequence is CASSPPGRETQYF. The CDR3 DNA is TGTGCCAGTTCCCCCCCCGGACGGGAGACCCAGTACTTC. The J gene is TRBJ2-5, the V gene TRBV19; no clear D gene. Germline-derived CDR1 and CDR2 are LNHDA and SQIVND (reference sequence). This CDR3 comprises 13 residues. Trimming removed 8 bases from V and 5 bases from J, with 15 bases in between. Full variable domain (remainder filled in from reference TRBV19 and TRBJ2-5): DGGITQSPKYLFRKEGQNVTLSCEQNLNHDAMYWYRQDPGQGLRLIYYSQIVNDFQKGDIAEGYSVSREKKESFPLTVTSAQKNPTAFYLCASSPPGRETQYFGPGTRLLVL.

This chain connects TRBV5-4 to TRBJ2-5; no firm D call. Germline lookup yields CDR1 SGHNT and CDR2 YYREEE (reference sequence). This CDR3 is built from 11 residues. Between the trimmed V and J ends, which lost 2 bases and 3 bases, there was a span of 2 bases. For the CDR3, the DNA is TGTGCCAGCAGCTTCGAAGAGACCCAGTACTTC. Its translation: CASSFEETQYF.

The chain joins TRBV27 to TRBJ2-3, with D possibly TRBD2 on 5 matching bases. Per the germline V gene, CDR1 is MNHEY and CDR2 is SMNVEV (reference sequence). Trimming took off 5 bases at V and 6 bases at J, with 18 bases between the two ends. The CDR3 runs to 15 residues. The CDR3 spells CASSRVEGLVDTQYF. The CDR3 DNA reads as TGTGCCAGCAGTCGTGTCGAAGGACTGGTGGATACGCAGTATTTT.

The chain recombines TRBV9 with TRBJ1-2; TRBD1 matches at 9 bases. The trim removed 6 bases at V and 4 bases at J, leaving 10 bases unmatched. The CDR3 sequence is 15 residues long. Germline V lookup: CDR1 SGDLS, CDR2 YYNGEE. The CDR3 nucleotides are TGTGCCAGCACCCCTGGGACAGGGCCCTTCTATGGCTACACCTTC. This translates into CASTPGTGPFYGYTF.

The rearrangement uses TRBV30 and TRBJ2-5; 8 positions match TRBD1. CDR3 length: 13 amino acids. Germline V gene data show CDR1 as GTSNPN and CDR2 as SVGIG (reference sequence). The ends lost 5 bases at V and 4 bases at J; junction bases unmatched: 6. In nucleotides, the CDR3 is TGTGCCTGGGAACTGACAGGGGTAGAGACCCAGTACTTC. It is translated as CAWELTGVETQYF.

As to this clone: Other DNA sequences in this sample translate to the same CDR3. V and J are TRBV19 and TRBJ2-3; perhaps TRBD1 as D (6 bases). Trimming left V 5 bases short and J 5 bases short, with 11 bases between. Germline V gene sequence: CDR1 LNHDA, CDR2 SQIVND (reference sequence). This CDR3 has 13 residues. The CDR3, as DNA: TGTGCCAGTAGTTCAGGGGCGGGAGATACGCAGTATTTT. It specifies CASSSGAGDTQYF.

A remark on this clone: This sample includes further DNA sequences coding for the same CDR3. V usage is TRBV5-1 and J usage is TRBJ1-1; D may be TRBD1 (5 bases). Trimming took off 2 bases at V and 4 bases at J, with 15 bases between the two ends. This CDR3 has 15 amino acids. Germline assignment: CDR1 SGHRS and CDR2 YFSETQ. CDR3 sequence reads: CASSFGGGGSTEAFF. The CDR3 bases are TGCGCCAGCAGCTTCGGAGGTGGGGGGAGCACTGAAGCTTTCTTT.

The V call is TRBV5-1, the J call TRBJ1-3; D gene unclear. Per the germline V gene, CDR1 is SGHRS and CDR2 is YFSETQ. CDR3 length: 14 amino acids. V was clipped by 2 bases and J by 0 bases, with 6 bases between them. The CDR3 DNA reads as TGCGCCAGCAGCTTCGAGGACTCTGGAAACACCATATATTTT. Translation: CASSFEDSGNTIYF.

The V gene is TRBV7-8, the J gene TRBJ2-7, with D hard to call. The CDR3 contains 15 residues. Trimming left V 2 bases short and J 3 bases short, with 14 bases between. Germline CDR1 is SGHVS and CDR2 is FQNEAQ. CDR3 sequence reads: CASSLNAAGYYEQYF. The CDR3, as DNA: TGTGCCAGCAGCTTAAATGCGGCCGGTTACTACGAGCAGTACTTC.

This clone was detected once. The V call is TRBV30, the J call TRBJ2-5; D tentatively reads TRBD1 or TRBD2 (5 bases each). Trimming removed 3 bases at V and 7 bases at J, with 18 bases between. Germline V gives CDR1 GTSNPN, CDR2 SVGIG (reference sequence). CDR3 size: 14 residues. CDR3 DNA: TGTGCCTGGAGGACCTCCGGGGCCGGGTGGACCCAGTACTTC. Its protein is CAWRTSGAGWTQYF.

The chain carries TRBV19 and TRBJ2-1, with 8 bases identical to TRBD1. CDR3 length: 14 amino acids. V lost 7 bases to trimming and J lost 8 bases; unmatched junction nucleotides: 10. CDR1 and CDR2 (germline): LNHDA, SQIVND (reference sequence). CDR3 in amino acids: CASTPGQGGDEQFF. The CDR3 nucleotides read TGTGCCAGTACCCCCGGACAGGGCGGGGATGAGCAGTTCTTC.

This chain connects TRBV7-2 to TRBJ2-7, with D unclear. Trimming removed 4 bases at V and 6 bases at J, with 10 bases between. Germline V CDR1 and CDR2: SGHTA, FQGNSA. The CDR3 consists of 12 residues. In nucleotides, the CDR3 is TGTGCCAGCAGCTCCGAGATGGGCGAGCAGTACTTC. As protein: CASSSEMGEQYF.

This chain joins TRBV5-1 and TRBJ1-2, with D perhaps TRBD1 (6 bases). Germline CDR1 is SGHRS and CDR2 is YFSETQ. The CDR3 contains 15 residues. Between the trimmed V and J ends, which lost 3 bases and 4 bases, there was a span of 16 bases. CDR3 amino acids: CASSSQTGLTYGYTF. The CDR3 DNA sequence: TGCGCCAGCAGCTCCCAAACAGGGTTGACCTATGGCTACACCTTC.

The chain links TRBV6-1 to TRBJ1-2, with D perhaps TRBD1 (5 bases). Trimming pared 2 bases from V and 4 bases from J, leaving 14 bases between. Germline loops: CDR1 MNHNS, CDR2 SASEGT. This CDR3 spans 15 amino acids. This CDR3 is CASSEWEGVLYGYTF. DNA for the CDR3: TGTGCCAGCAGTGAATGGGAAGGGGTACTCTATGGCTACACCTTC.

The chain uses TRBV5-5 and TRBJ2-7; 7 positions agree with TRBD1. CDR1 and CDR2 (germline): SGHKS, YYEKEE (reference sequence). V lost 1 base, J lost 2 bases, and 6 bases stayed unmatched. This CDR3 region has 15 residues. CDR3 amino acids: CASSLSPGQTYEQYF. The DNA for the CDR3 is TGTGCCAGCAGCTTGAGCCCGGGACAGACCTACGAGCAGTACTTC.

The rearrangement links TRBV2 to TRBJ2-7; D possibly matches TRBD1 or TRBD2 (5 bases each). The V and J ends lost 3 bases and 2 bases respectively, with 11 bases between them. CDR3 length equals 14 residues. CDR1 SNHLY and CDR2 FYNNEI come from the germline V gene. CDR3 nucleotide sequence: TGTGCCAGCAGTGAGGGGTGGGGGACCTACGAGCAGTACTTC. Residues: CASSEGWGTYEQYF.

The rearrangement uses TRBV19 and TRBJ2-7; 8 bases line up with TRBD1. CDR3 size: 15 residues. Trimming at V came to 2 bases and at J to 2 bases, leaving 5 bases not matched to a gene. In germline, CDR1 is LNHDA, CDR2 SQIVND (reference sequence). In DNA form, the CDR3 reads TGTGCCAGTAGTATACCTGGGACAGGCACCTACGAGCAGTACTTC. Its translation is CASSIPGTGTYEQYF.

J is TRBJ2-5 and V is TRBV6-1; a possible D gene is TRBD1 (5 bases). CDR3 length equals 13 residues. Trimming pared 8 bases from V and 1 base from J, leaving 11 bases between. Germline V gene data show CDR1 as MNHNS and CDR2 as SASEGT. The CDR3: CASGRQPQETQYF. As DNA, the CDR3 is TGTGCCAGCGGCAGACAGCCCCAAGAGACCCAGTACTTC.

The V and J genes are TRBV6-1 and TRBJ1-4, with 12 bases lining up with TRBD1. CDR3 length: 14 residues. CDR1 and CDR2 (germline): MNHNS, SASEGT. Trimming cost V 4 bases and J 8 bases; bases outside gene matches: 2. CDR3 sequence (DNA): TGTGCCAGCAGTGGAGGGACAGGGGGCGAAAAACTGTTTTTT. Its protein product is CASSGGTGGEKLFF.

The gene calls are TRBV6-1 and TRBJ2-2; maybe TRBD2 (5 bases). CDR1 and CDR2 from the germline V gene are MNHNS and SASEGT. This CDR3 has 16 residues. V was cut by 3 bases and J by 0 bases, with 11 bases left in between. CDR3 DNA: TGTGCCAGCAGTGAGACGTGGGAGTCGAACACCGGGGAGCTGTTTTTT. Translating gives CASSETWESNTGELFF.

The chain is built from TRBV5-6 and TRBJ1-2, with a tentative D call TRBD1 (5 bases). Between the trimmed V and J ends, which lost 4 bases and 4 bases, there was a span of 14 bases. The CDR3 is made up of 14 amino acids. In germline, CDR1 is SGHDT, CDR2 YYEEEE. The CDR3 nucleotides are TGTGCCAGCAGCCCGGACGGGGGTTTCTATGGCTACACCTTC. This codes for CASSPDGGFYGYTF.

This chain connects TRBV7-2 to TRBJ2-5; 10 bases fit TRBD2. Germline V gene data show CDR1 as SGHTA and CDR2 as FQGNSA. This CDR3 has 16 amino acids. Unmatched junction bases numbered 9, after V lost 4 bases and J lost 4 bases. The CDR3 nucleotides are TGTGCCAGCAGCTCCCGGGCTAGCGGGGGCAGAGAGACCCAGTACTTC. This translates into CASSSRASGGRETQYF.

The rearrangement links TRBV7-9 to TRBJ2-1, with 10 bases matching TRBD1. Losses at the gene ends were 6 bases for V and 4 bases for J; bases not matched to a gene: 9. CDR3 length equals 16 residues. Germline CDR1 SEHNR, CDR2 FQNEAQ (reference sequence). CDR3 nucleotides: TGTGCCAGCAGACCAAGGGAGGACAGGGGGTACAATGAGCAGTTCTTC. This encodes CASRPREDRGYNEQFF.

This clone has just one count. This chain connects TRBV30 to TRBJ2-4; D ambiguous. V was shortened by 3 bases and J by 0 bases, with 12 bases between the two germline ends. The germline CDR1 and CDR2 sequences are GTSNPN and SVGIG (reference sequence). The CDR3 totals 15 residues. The CDR3: CAWRHTTLAKNIQYF. The CDR3 DNA follows: TGTGCCTGGAGACACACCACTCTAGCCAAAAACATTCAGTACTTC.